This T cell receptor (beta chain) is from a study of blood T cells in healthy people across ages. Study-wide findings and caveats: A roughly linear age-dependent decrease characterized TCR beta diversity per million T cells.

A second PCR, run for roughly 7 to 11 cycles, used a sample-barcoded 5' primer plus a J-beta primer mix. TCRdb reprocessed the 5' RACE reads via MiXCR and lists one record per CDR3 protein. Of about 1.1 million distinct CDR3 sequences in the sample, under 40% are singletons; the top ten hold about an eighth. In its sample, this clonotype was seen a few times. Its target is unknown. The donors, all healthy, were Caucasians living in Russia, aged about 6 to 90. It was roughly 10 milliliters of peripheral blood that were drawn from each donor. The CDR3 runs 12 residues. Trimming pared 4 bases from V and 13 bases from J, leaving 13 bases between. The germline CDR1 and CDR2 sequences are SGHTA and FQGNSA.

This clonotype was sampled from a man between 18 and 35 years old in good health. Sequencing input: blood. This chain links TRBV7-2 with TRBJ1-4, with a tentative D call TRBD1 (5 bases). Written as DNA, the CDR3 is TGTGCCAGCAGCTACCAGGGTGGAGGACTGTTTTTT. Translated: CASSYQGGGLFF.